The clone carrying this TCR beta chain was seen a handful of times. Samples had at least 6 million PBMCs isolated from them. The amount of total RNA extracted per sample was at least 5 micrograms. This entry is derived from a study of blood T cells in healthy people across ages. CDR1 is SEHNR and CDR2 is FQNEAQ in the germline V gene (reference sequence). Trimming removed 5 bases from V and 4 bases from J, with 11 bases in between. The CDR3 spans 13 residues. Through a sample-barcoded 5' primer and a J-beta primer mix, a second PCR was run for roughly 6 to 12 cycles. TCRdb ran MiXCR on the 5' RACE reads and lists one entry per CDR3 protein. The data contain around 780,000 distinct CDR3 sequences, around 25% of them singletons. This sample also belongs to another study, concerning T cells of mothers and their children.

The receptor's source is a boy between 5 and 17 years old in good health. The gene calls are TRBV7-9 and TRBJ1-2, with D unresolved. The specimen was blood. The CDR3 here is CASSPPGIYGYTF. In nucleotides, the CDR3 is TGTGCCAGCAGCCCCCCCGGGATCTATGGCTACACCTTC. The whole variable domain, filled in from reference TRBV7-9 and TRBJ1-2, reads DTGVSQNPRHKITKRGQNVTFRCDPISEHNRLYWYRQTLGQGPEFLTYFQNEAQLEKSRLLSDRFSAERPKGSFSTLEIQRTEQGDSAMYLCASSPPGIYGYTFGSGTRLTVV.